In its sample, the clone carrying this T cell receptor (beta chain) was seen a few times. Its target is unknown. This PCR relied on a set of 60 Vbeta primers and 13 Jbeta primers. The table came from immunoSEQ multiplex PCR; TCRdb's copy has only in-frame clones and leaves some out. Of about 270,000 clones in the sample, roughly 70% were seen once. This specimen comes from a study of cytomegalovirus exposure and HLA in healthy donors. Overall study results and limits: Immune exposure was documented only through CMV serostatus. Most subjects had HLA-A and HLA-B alleles reportedly predicted accurately by TCR beta sequences. Three chains tied to CMV proved CMV antigen-specific in vitro.

Germline CDR1 reads ENHRY; CDR2 reads SYGVKD. V shed 5 bases and J shed 6 bases, with 15 bases lying between them. This CDR3 comprises 14 residues. The chain carries TRBV10-3 and TRBJ2-3; TRBD2 is a possible D gene (6 bases). The source of this sequence is a female donor in good health and CMV-seronegative. Input material: PBMCs. The CDR3 here is CAISTPRGADTQYF. The CDR3, as DNA: TGTGCCATCAGTACGCCGCGCGGGGCGGATACGCAGTATTTT.